This TCR beta chain was found in a study of shared clonotypes between healthy human individuals. This clone was observed many times. The antigen is not known. The assay ran at deep level. The method was immunoSEQ multiplex PCR; TCRdb's version includes in-frame clones alone and lacks a portion of them. Of about 1.1 million clones in the sample, approximately 80% were seen once. Points from the study as a whole: Memory subsets had estimated richness that was generally smaller than that of naive subsets. It was anticipated that sequencing depth would influence how many clonotypes donors shared. In contrast to clonotypes shared by all four donors, non-shared clonotypes had lower generation probabilities.

J lost 4 bases, V lost 4 bases, and 2 bases had no gene match. CDR1 and CDR2 (germline): SGHRS, YFSETQ. This CDR3 has 14 amino acids. Material for sequencing was memory CD4+ T cells from PBMCs. The subset here: CD45RA-negative fraction. J is TRBJ2-1 and V is TRBV5-1; 10 bases fit TRBD1. The clonotype was recovered from a man aged 18 to 35 in good health. Some clones in this sample may be carry-over from other donors' samples. CDR3 DNA: TGCGCCAGCAGCGGGGACAGGGGATACAATGAGCAGTTCTTC. It translates to CASSGDRGYNEQFF.